Listed below are T cell receptor beta chains from one sample, sequenced in a study of CD8 T cells in Susac syndrome. Using its own MiXCR run on the immunoSEQ multiplex PCR reads, TCRdb lists one record per CDR3 protein. Of fewer than 200,000 distinct CDR3 sequences listed, approximately 95% are singletons. Sequenced sample: CD8+ T cells from PBMCs. The origin of the receptors is a human donor with multiple sclerosis. Each CDR3 is given without its conserved first and last residue.

j_call v_call cdr3_aa
TRBJ2-7 TRBV7-9 ASSRRGTSAGEQY
TRBJ2-7 TRBV14 ASSPGLARYEQY
TRBJ2-3 TRBV30 AWRIFILGADTQY
TRBJ2-3 TRBV23-1 ASSGQCTDTQY
TRBJ1-2 TRBV9 ASTGGSYGYT
TRBJ1-5 TRBV2 ASSEGVPYSNQPQH
TRBJ2-1 TRBV28 ASSLHGNNNEQF
TRBJ2-7 TRBV4-1 ASSQASSGRLYEQY
TRBJ2-5 TRBV19 ASSHRATQETQY
TRBJ2-1 TRBV15 ATSRGLAGANNEQF
TRBJ1-4 TRBV15 ATSSDRGGLNEKLF
TRBJ1-3 TRBV9 ASSSGGQGSGNTIY
TRBJ2-1 TRBV19 ASSIGGKYNEQF
TRBJ2-4 TRBV11-2 ASSLASWNIQY
TRBJ1-1 TRBV2 ASSERLGAGEAF
TRBJ1-5 TRBV5-1 ASSLAGATNQPQH
TRBJ1-2 TRBV20-1 SARGRSYGYT
TRBJ2-5 TRBV4-1 ASSQAARSQETQY
TRBJ2-7 TRBV10-3 AIRNEGLPDYEQY
TRBJ2-1 TRBV4-1 ASSPVRGQYNEQF
TRBJ2-1 TRBV15 ATSTLKNEQF
TRBJ2-5 TRBV29-1 SVEWREGRETQY
TRBJ2-1 TRBV29-1 SVGSFSYNEQF
TRBJ2-7 TRBV3-1 ASSLISGETYEQY
TRBJ1-2 TRBV5-1 ASSSSPGRGGYT
TRBJ2-3 TRBV7-3 ASSLGQGIGAQY
TRBJ2-1 TRBV7-8 ASSYGVAGDNEQF
TRBJ2-1 TRBV29-1 SVGPRAYEQF
TRBJ1-1 TRBV5-1 ASSSTPSTGGAF
TRBJ2-7 TRBV29-1 SVEVTGDRSYEQY
TRBJ2-7 TRBV4-1 ASSPPTAPYEQY
TRBJ1-2 TRBV7-6 ASSPIGAATGEGYT
TRBJ1-1 TRBV4-1 ASRDRDRRNTEAF
TRBJ2-7 TRBV29-1 SVSTGGTYEQY
TRBJ1-2 TRBV29-1 SVDINYGYT
TRBJ1-2 TRBV12-3/TRBV12-4 ASRFGGVYT
TRBJ2-1 TRBV27 ASSPTGLAGSYNEQF
TRBJ1-1 TRBV2 ASDNRGQAF
TRBJ2-5 TRBV29-1 SVEEGISGETQY
TRBJ2-7 TRBV13 ASSLYGSGVNEQY
TRBJ1-5 TRBV20-1 SARDLTGTGSPPQH
TRBJ2-7 TRBV10-3 AISTGLNEQY
TRBJ2-1 TRBV2 ASAGQGWANEQF
TRBJ2-3 TRBV7-8 ASTVSGGRSTDTQY
TRBJ2-7 TRBV2 ASSPTSAWYEQY
TRBJ1-1 TRBV25-1 ASSEWTGASTEAF
TRBJ1-6 TRBV20-1 SASPGGASPLH
TRBJ2-7 TRBV9 ASSPTGGSASYEQY
TRBJ1-1 TRBV5-4 ASSWGQLMSTEAF
TRBJ1-1 TRBV30 AWSSGYEAF
TRBJ2-1 TRBV12-3/TRBV12-4 ASNVGSEQF
TRBJ2-1 TRBV5-1 ASSLAVTGDYNEQF
TRBJ2-3 TRBV7-6 ASSKAVTGADTQY
TRBJ1-1 TRBV5-1 ASSPLGQGIYTEAF
TRBJ2-7 TRBV29-1 SVEGTGWEREQY
TRBJ2-7 TRBV20-1 SSPGLAYPYEQY
TRBJ2-1 TRBV7-8 ASSLAAGNYNEQF
TRBJ2-5 TRBV28 ASRNRYSLGETQY
TRBJ2-2 TRBV6-5 ASSYSGPGELF